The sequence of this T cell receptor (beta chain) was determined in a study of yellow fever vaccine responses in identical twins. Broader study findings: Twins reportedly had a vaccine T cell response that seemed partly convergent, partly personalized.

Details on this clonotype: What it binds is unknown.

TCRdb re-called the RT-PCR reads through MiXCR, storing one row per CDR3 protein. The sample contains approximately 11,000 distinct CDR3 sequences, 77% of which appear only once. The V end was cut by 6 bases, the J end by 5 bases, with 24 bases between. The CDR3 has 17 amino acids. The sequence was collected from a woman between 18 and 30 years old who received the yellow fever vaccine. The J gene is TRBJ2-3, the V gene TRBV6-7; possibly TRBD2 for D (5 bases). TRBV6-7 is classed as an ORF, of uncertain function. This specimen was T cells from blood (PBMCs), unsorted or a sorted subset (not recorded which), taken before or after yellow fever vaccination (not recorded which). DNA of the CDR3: TGTGCCAGCAGCCGGGGATTAACTAGTGAGGAAGAAGATACGCAGTATTTT. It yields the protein CASSRGLTSEEEDTQYF.